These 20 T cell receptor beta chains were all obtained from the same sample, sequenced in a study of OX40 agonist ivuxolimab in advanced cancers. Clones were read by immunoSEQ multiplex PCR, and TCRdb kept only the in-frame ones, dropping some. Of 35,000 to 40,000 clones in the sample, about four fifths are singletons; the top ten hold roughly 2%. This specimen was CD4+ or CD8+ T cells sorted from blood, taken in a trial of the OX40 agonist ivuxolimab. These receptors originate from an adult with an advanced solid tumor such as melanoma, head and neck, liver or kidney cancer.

CDR3 protein: CASSPGLALTLTTDTQYF. CDR3 coding DNA: TGCGCCAGCAGTCCGGGACTAGCCCTTACCCTTACCACAGATACGCAGTATTTT. The V and J genes are TRBV4-1 and TRBJ2-3; 9 nucleotides align to TRBD2. Trimming at V came to 6 bases and at J to 2 bases, leaving 15 bases not matched to a gene. The V gene's germline CDR1 is MGHRA and CDR2 YSYEKL. The CDR3 sequence is 18 residues long.

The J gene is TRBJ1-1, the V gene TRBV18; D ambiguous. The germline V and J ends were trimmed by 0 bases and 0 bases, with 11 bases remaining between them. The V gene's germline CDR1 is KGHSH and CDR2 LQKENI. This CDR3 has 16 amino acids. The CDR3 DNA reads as TGTGCCAGCTCACCACCGATCAGTGTATTGAACACTGAAGCTTTCTTT. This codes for CASSPPISVLNTEAFF. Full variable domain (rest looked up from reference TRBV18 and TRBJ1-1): NAGVMQNPRHLVRRRGQEARLRCSPMKGHSHVYWYRQLPEEGLKFMVYLQKENIIDESGMPKERFSAEFPKEGPSILRIQQVVRGDSAAYFCASSPPISVLNTEAFFGQGTRLTVV.

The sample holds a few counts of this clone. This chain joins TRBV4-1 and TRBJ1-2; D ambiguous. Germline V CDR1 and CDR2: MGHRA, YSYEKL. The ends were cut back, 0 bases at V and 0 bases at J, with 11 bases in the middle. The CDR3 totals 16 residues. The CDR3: CASSQEGGRTNYGYTF. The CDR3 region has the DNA TGCGCCAGCAGCCAAGAGGGAGGCAGGACTAACTATGGCTACACCTTC.

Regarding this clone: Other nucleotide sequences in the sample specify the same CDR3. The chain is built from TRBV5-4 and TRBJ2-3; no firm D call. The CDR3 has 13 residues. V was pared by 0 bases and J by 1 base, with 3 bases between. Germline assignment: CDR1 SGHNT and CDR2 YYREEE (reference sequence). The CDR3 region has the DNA TGTGCCAGCAGCTTGGCGGGCACAGATACGCAGTATTTT. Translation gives CASSLAGTDTQYF. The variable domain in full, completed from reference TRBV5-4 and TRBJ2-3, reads ETGVTQSPTHLIKTRGQQVTLRCSSQSGHNTVSWYQQALGQGPQFIFQYYREEENGRGNFPPRFSGLQFPNYSSELNVNALELDDSALYLCASSLAGTDTQYFGPGTRLTVL.

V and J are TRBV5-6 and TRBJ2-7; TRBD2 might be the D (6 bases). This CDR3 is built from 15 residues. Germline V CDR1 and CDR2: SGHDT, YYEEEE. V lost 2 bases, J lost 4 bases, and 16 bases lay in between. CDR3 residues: CASSFSGTGGYEQYF. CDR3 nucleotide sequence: TGTGCCAGCAGCTTTTCAGGGACTGGTGGGTACGAGCAGTACTTC.

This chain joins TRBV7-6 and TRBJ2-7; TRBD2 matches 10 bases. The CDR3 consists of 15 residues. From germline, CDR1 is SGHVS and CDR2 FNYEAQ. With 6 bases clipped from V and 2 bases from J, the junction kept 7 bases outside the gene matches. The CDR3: CASSPLAGVAYEQYF. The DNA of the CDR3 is TGTGCCAGCAGTCCGCTAGCGGGGGTCGCCTACGAGCAGTACTTC. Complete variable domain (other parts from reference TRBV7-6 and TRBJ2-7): GAGVSQSPRYKVTKRGQDVALRCDPISGHVSLYWYRQALGQGPEFLTYFNYEAQQDKSGLPNDRFSAERPEGSISTLTIQRTEQRDSAMYRCASSPLAGVAYEQYFGPGTRLTVT.

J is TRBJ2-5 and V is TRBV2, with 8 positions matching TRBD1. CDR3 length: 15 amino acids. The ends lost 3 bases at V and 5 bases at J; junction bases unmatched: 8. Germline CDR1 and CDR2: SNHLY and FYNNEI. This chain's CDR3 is CASSDWAGGGETQYF. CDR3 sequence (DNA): TGTGCCAGCAGTGATTGGGCAGGGGGCGGGGAGACCCAGTACTTC.

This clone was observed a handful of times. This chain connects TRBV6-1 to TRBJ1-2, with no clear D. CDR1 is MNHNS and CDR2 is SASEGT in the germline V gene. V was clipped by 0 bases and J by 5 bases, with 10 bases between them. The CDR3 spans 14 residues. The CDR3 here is CASSEAGEEYGYTF. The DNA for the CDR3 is TGTGCCAGCAGTGAAGCTGGAGAAGAGTATGGCTACACCTTC.

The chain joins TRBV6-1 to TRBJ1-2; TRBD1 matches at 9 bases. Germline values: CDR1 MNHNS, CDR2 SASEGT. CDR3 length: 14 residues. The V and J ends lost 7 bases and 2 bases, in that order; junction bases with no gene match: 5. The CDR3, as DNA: TGTGCCAGCAAGGCAGGACAGGGGAACTATGGCTACACCTTC. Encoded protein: CASKAGQGNYGYTF.

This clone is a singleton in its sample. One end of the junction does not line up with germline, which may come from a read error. In DNA form, the CDR3 reads TGTGTCAGCAGCTTGGGGACACGTCAAGAGACCCAGTACTTC. It yields the protein CVSSLGTRQETQYF. The rearrangement uses TRBV5-6 and TRBJ2-5, with D possibly matching TRBD1 (6 bases). Germline V gene lookup returns CDR1 SGHDT and CDR2 YYEEEE. CDR3 length: 14 amino acids.

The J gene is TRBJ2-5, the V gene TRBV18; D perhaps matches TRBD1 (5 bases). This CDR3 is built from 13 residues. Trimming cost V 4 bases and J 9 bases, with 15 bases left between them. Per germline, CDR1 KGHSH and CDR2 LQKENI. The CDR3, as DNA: TGTGCCAGCTCACACCTGGACACTCGGGCCCAGTACTTC. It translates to CASSHLDTRAQYF.

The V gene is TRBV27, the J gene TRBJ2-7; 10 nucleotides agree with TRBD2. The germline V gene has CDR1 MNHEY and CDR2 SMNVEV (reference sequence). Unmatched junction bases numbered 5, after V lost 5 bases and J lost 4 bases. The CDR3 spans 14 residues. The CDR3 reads CASSRGLAWYEQYF. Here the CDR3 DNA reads TGTGCCAGCAGTCGGGGACTAGCGTGGTACGAGCAGTACTTC.

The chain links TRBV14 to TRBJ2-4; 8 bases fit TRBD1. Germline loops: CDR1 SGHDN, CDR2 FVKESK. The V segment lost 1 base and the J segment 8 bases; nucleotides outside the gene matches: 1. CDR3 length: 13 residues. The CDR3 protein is CASSQATGDIQYF. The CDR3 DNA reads TGTGCCAGCAGCCAAGCGACAGGGGACATTCAGTACTTC.

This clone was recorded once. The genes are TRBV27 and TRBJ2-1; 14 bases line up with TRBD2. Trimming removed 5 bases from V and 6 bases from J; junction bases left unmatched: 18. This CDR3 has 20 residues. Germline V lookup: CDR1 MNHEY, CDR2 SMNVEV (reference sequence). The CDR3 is CASSPYPGTEGLAGGNEQFF. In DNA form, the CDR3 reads TGTGCCAGCAGTCCATATCCCGGGACAGAAGGACTAGCGGGAGGCAATGAGCAGTTCTTC.

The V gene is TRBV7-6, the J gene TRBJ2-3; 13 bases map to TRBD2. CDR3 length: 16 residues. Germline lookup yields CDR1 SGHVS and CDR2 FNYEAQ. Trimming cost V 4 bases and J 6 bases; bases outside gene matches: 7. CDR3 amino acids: CASSSWTSGRPDTQYF. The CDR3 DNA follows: TGTGCCAGCAGCTCATGGACTAGCGGGAGACCCGATACGCAGTATTTT.

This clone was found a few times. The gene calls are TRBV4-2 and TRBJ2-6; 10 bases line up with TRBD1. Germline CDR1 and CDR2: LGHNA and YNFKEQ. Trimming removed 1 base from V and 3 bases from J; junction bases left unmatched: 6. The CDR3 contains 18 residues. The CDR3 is CASSQVPGQGFGANVLTF. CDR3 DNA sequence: TGTGCCAGCAGCCAAGTACCGGGACAGGGGTTTGGGGCCAACGTCCTGACTTTC.

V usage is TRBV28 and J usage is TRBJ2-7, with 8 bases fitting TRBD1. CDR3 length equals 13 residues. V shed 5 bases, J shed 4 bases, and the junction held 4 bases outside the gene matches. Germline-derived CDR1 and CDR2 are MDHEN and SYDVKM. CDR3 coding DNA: TGTGCCAGCAGTCCAGGGGGCCCGTACGAGCAGTACTTC. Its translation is CASSPGGPYEQYF.

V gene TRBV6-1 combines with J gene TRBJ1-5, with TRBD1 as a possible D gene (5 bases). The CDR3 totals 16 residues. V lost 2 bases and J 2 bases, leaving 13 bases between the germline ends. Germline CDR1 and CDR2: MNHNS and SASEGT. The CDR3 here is CASSEWRGVGNQPQHF. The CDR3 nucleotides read TGTGCCAGCAGTGAATGGAGGGGAGTGGGCAATCAGCCCCAGCATTTT.

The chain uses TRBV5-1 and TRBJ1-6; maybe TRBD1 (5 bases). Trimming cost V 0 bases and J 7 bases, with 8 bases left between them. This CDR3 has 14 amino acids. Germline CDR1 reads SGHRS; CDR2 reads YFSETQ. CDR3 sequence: CASSLGQSNSPLHF. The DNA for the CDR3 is TGCGCCAGCAGCTTGGGACAGTCCAATTCACCCCTCCACTTT.

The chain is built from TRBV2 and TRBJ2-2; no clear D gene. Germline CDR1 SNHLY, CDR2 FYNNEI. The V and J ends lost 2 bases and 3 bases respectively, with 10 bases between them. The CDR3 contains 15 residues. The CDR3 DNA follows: TGTGCCAGCAGTGAAAAAGATTTGTACACCGGGGAGCTGTTTTTT. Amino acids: CASSEKDLYTGELFF.